What follows are 21 T cell receptor beta chains derived from one specimen sequenced in a study of shared clonotypes between healthy human individuals. Produced via immunoSEQ multiplex PCR; TCRdb's table is partial and in-frame only. This table has a few million clones, approximately 90% appearing once. The material sequenced was naive CD4+ T cells sorted from blood. Noted subset: CD45RA+ positively selected. These receptor sequences come from a man aged 18 to 35 in good health.

The chain joins TRBV11-3 to TRBJ2-2; D may be TRBD1 (5 bases). Per the germline V gene, CDR1 is SGHNT and CDR2 is YENEEA. V was pared by 4 bases and J by 7 bases, with 10 bases between. This CDR3 contains 13 residues. As DNA, the CDR3 is TGTGCCAGCAGCTCAGGGAAGGGCGGGGAGCTGTTTTTT. This codes for CASSSGKGGELFF.

The J gene is TRBJ2-7, the V gene TRBV7-9; TRBD2 matches 13 bases. J gave up 5 bases and V 1 base, and 2 bases lay outside the gene matches. Germline-derived CDR1 and CDR2 are SEHNR and FQNEAQ (reference sequence). This CDR3 has 15 amino acids. CDR3 bases: TGTGCCAGCAGCTTAGTTACTAGCGGGAGGGACGAGCAGTACTTC. Translation gives CASSLVTSGRDEQYF.

The chain uses TRBV11-2 and TRBJ2-7, with 11 bases identical to TRBD2. From germline, CDR1 is SGHAT and CDR2 FQNNGV. This CDR3 has 14 amino acids. V lost 4 bases to trimming and J lost 5 bases; unmatched junction nucleotides: 4. This chain's CDR3 is CASSSSSGRNEQYF. For the CDR3, the DNA is TGTGCCAGCAGCTCGTCTAGCGGGAGGAACGAGCAGTACTTC.

The chain employs TRBV5-1 and TRBJ1-2; 10 bases line up with TRBD1. J gave up 2 bases and V 0 bases, and 4 bases lay outside the gene matches. The CDR3 sequence is 16 residues long. Germline V gene sequence: CDR1 SGHRS, CDR2 YFSETQ. The CDR3 DNA reads TGCGCCAGCAGCTTGGCCCCGGGACAGGGGAACTATGGCTACACCTTC. Protein product: CASSLAPGQGNYGYTF.

In DNA form, the CDR3 reads TGTGCCAGTAGCCCCCAGGGAGCGGGGGTTACCGACATTCAGTACTTC. This sequence encodes CASSPQGAGVTDIQYF. The chain is built from TRBV19 and TRBJ2-4; TRBD2 matches 8 bases. V lost 6 bases to trimming and J lost 8 bases; unmatched junction nucleotides: 15. This CDR3 is 16 amino acids long. Germline-derived CDR1 and CDR2 are LNHDA and SQIVND (reference sequence).

For this clone: Other DNA sequences in the same sample also yield this CDR3. This rearrangement joins TRBV10-1 to TRBJ1-1; weak D call: TRBD1 (6 bases). This CDR3 contains 14 residues. Germline V gene sequence: CDR1 WNHNN, CDR2 SYGVQD (reference sequence). V lost 0 bases and J lost 5, with 10 bases in between. CDR3 protein: CASSESGRGTEAFF. The CDR3 region has the DNA TGCGCCAGCAGTGAGTCGGGTAGGGGGACTGAAGCTTTCTTT.

V usage is TRBV4-1 and J usage is TRBJ2-2; D is perhaps TRBD1 (6 bases). This CDR3 comprises 16 residues. V lost 0 bases and J 9 bases, leaving 17 bases between the germline ends. Per the germline V gene, CDR1 is MGHRA and CDR2 is YSYEKL. The CDR3 region has the DNA TGCGCCAGCAGCCAAGAGACAGGCACGCTCATCCGGGAGCTGTTTTTT. The encoded protein is CASSQETGTLIRELFF.

CDR3 region: CASSRETSFLYEQYF. The CDR3 bases are TGTGCCAGCAGCCGAGAGACTAGTTTCTTATACGAGCAGTACTTC. The chain recombines TRBV5-8 with TRBJ2-7, with a weak D call TRBD2 (6 bases). The CDR3 runs 15 residues. V dropped 4 bases and J dropped 4 bases, with 18 bases sitting between them. Germline CDR1 SGHTS, CDR2 YDEGEE.

The CDR3 is CASSEVVAGYGYTF. The CDR3 region has the DNA TGCGCCAGCAGTGAAGTGGTGGCAGGGTATGGCTACACCTTC. The chain couples TRBV10-2 to TRBJ1-2; TRBD1 might be the D (5 bases). CDR1 and CDR2 from the germline V gene are WSHSY and SAAADI. Trimming removed 3 bases at V and 5 bases at J, with 13 bases between. CDR3 size: 14 residues.

The CDR3: CASRLAITLCLLAGLDYNEQFF. CDR3 bases: TGTGCAAGTCGCTTAGCCATTACCCTTTGTTTACTAGCGGGACTGGACTACAATGAGCAGTTCTTC. The chain links TRBV12-2 to TRBJ2-1; the table names TRBD2, a call not compared with the DNA. TRBV12-2 is shown as a pseudogene. The CDR3 has 22 amino acids.

The rearrangement joins TRBV5-1 to TRBJ2-5; 9 bases are a match to TRBD2. CDR3 length equals 15 residues. Trimming took 2 bases from V and 4 from J; bases not matched to a gene: 6. From germline, CDR1 is SGHRS and CDR2 YFSETQ. The CDR3 nucleotides are TGCGCCAGCAGCTTAAGCGGGGGGCGGGTAGAGACCCAGTACTTC. This sequence encodes CASSLSGGRVETQYF.

V gene TRBV29-1 combines with J gene TRBJ2-7; 9 positions agree with TRBD1. V shed 7 bases and J 2 bases; nucleotides not matched to a gene: 6. CDR3 size: 13 residues. CDR1 SQVTM and CDR2 ANQGSEA come from the germline V gene. The CDR3 region has the DNA TGCAGCGCGGGACAGGGACTCACCTACGAGCAGTACTTC. It codes for CSAGQGLTYEQYF.

The rearrangement links TRBV29-1 to TRBJ1-5, with 7 bases aligning to TRBD1. CDR1 and CDR2 from the germline V gene are SQVTM and ANQGSEA. The V and J ends lost 6 bases and 4 bases, in that order; junction bases with no gene match: 12. The CDR3 is made up of 15 amino acids. The chain's CDR3 is CSVAGDSLGNQPQHF. The CDR3 coding sequence is TGCAGCGTCGCCGGGGACAGCTTGGGAAATCAGCCCCAGCATTTT.

This clone came up once. The chain employs TRBV7-2 and TRBJ2-4; 10 bases are shared with TRBD2. The CDR3 loop spans 14 amino acids. CDR1 SGHTA and CDR2 FQGNSA come from the germline V gene. V shed 5 bases, J shed 6 bases, and the junction held 4 bases outside the gene matches. For the CDR3, the DNA is TGTGCCAGCAGCGCCAGCGGGGGGGGAAACATTCAGTACTTC. This sequence encodes CASSASGGGNIQYF.

The chain has TRBV6-1 and TRBJ1-1; D is possibly TRBD1 (5 bases). The germline CDR1 and CDR2 sequences are MNHNS and SASEGT. The CDR3 extends over 15 amino acids. The V end was cut by 2 bases, the J end by 1 base, with 11 bases between. DNA of the CDR3: TGTGCCAGCAGTGAATCTTGGGGGGGGAACACTGAAGCTTTCTTT. Protein: CASSESWGGNTEAFF.

Comment on this clone: This CDR3 is also generated by other DNA sequences in the sample. The chain links TRBV20-1 to TRBJ1-2, with unresolved D. Germline V gives CDR1 DFQATT, CDR2 SNEGSKA (reference sequence). Between the trimmed V and J ends, which lost 6 bases and 1 base, there was a span of 6 bases. The CDR3 contains 11 residues. CDR3 loop: CSAGLNYGYTF. CDR3 bases: TGCAGTGCCGGACTTAACTATGGCTACACCTTC.

The V and J genes are TRBV6-1 and TRBJ2-6; D is possibly TRBD2 (6 bases). The ends were cut back, 4 bases at V and 0 bases at J, with 13 bases in the middle. Germline V gene data show CDR1 as MNHNS and CDR2 as SASEGT. CDR3 size: 17 residues. The CDR3 DNA reads TGTGCCAGCAGTGTGCGGGGCGCTTCCTCTGGGGCCAACGTCCTGACTTTC. Its translation: CASSVRGASSGANVLTF.

This chain links TRBV29-1 with TRBJ1-1; weak D call: TRBD1 (6 bases). The germline CDR1 and CDR2 sequences are SQVTM and ANQGSEA. The CDR3 contains 13 residues. Trimming shortened V by 5 bases and J by 0 bases, and 10 bases separated the two germline ends. CDR3 amino acids: CSVNDRMNTEAFF. For the CDR3, the DNA is TGCAGCGTTAATGACAGGATGAACACTGAAGCTTTCTTT.

As concerns this clone: Mismatch with germline at one junction end may stem from a read error. This sample includes further DNA sequences coding for the same CDR3. The V and J genes are TRBV6-1 and TRBJ2-2, with D maybe TRBD2 (5 bases). Germline V gene sequence: CDR1 MNHNS, CDR2 SASEGT. CDR3 length equals 15 residues. CDR3 coding DNA: TGTGCCAGCAGCTTGCGCCCAACGAACACCGGGGAGTTGTTTTTT. It encodes CASSLRPTNTGELFF.

The V and J genes are TRBV10-3 and TRBJ2-7; no clear D. Trimming took 3 bases from V and 3 from J, leaving 18 bases between them. The germline CDR1 and CDR2 sequences are ENHRY and SYGVKD. The CDR3 is 16 amino acids. In nucleotides, the CDR3 is TGTGCCATCAGTGAATTTTCGACGGGCGGCGACTACGAGCAGTACTTC. This encodes CAISEFSTGGDYEQYF.

The rearrangement links TRBV10-2 to TRBJ1-6, with D unresolved. Germline V gene lookup returns CDR1 WSHSY and CDR2 SAAADI. Deletions cut 1 base from V and 7 bases from J, with 23 bases between. The CDR3 extends over 19 amino acids. This CDR3 is CASSEYPSRDSRLNSPLHF. The CDR3 nucleotides are TGCGCCAGCAGTGAGTACCCCTCTCGCGATAGCAGATTAAATTCACCCCTCCACTTT.